A selection of T cell receptor beta chains follows, all from one sample in a study of T cell changes during pregnancy in multiple sclerosis. TCRdb keeps only in-frame clones here, not all; method: immunoSEQ multiplex PCR. The data show about 84,000 clones, roughly 94% seen once. Sequences were derived from peripheral blood, sampled in the second trimester of pregnancy. These receptor sequences come from a female donor in good health, enrolled as a control in a pregnancy study. CDR3s include the opening cysteine and the closing phenylalanine or tryptophan.

>TRBV28|TRBJ2-7
CASSTPGLAFEQYF
>TRBV4-2|TRBJ1-4
CASSQDLGGQGYEKLFF
>TRBV6-1|TRBJ2-3
CASSVGLAGHTDTQYF
>TRBV2|TRBJ1-1
CASSTSGRPEAFF
>TRBV2|TRBJ2-3
CASSEIGPLAGVPDTQYF
>TRBV27|TRBJ2-7
CASSVAGAYEQYF
>TRBV19|TRBJ2-7
CASSATSGPSYEQYF
>TRBV7-9|TRBJ2-3
CASSTVTGKDTQYF
>TRBV7-9|TRBJ2-1
CASSYTGTVDEQFF
>TRBV27|TRBJ1-5
CASSLFGGLENQPQHF
>TRBV29-1|TRBJ1-2
CSVETGYGYTF
>TRBV6-4|TRBJ2-3
CASSTQGASTDTQYF
>TRBV7-6|TRBJ2-7
CASSSGQYYEQYF